Listed below are T cell receptor beta chains from one sample, sequenced in a study of blood T cells in healthy people across ages. One entry per CDR3 protein, called by TCRdb with MiXCR from the 5' RACE reads. The sample gives roughly 800,000 distinct CDR3 sequences, nearly 60% of which show up once; about 20% is in the top ten. The sequenced sample was blood. The origin of the receptors is a man aged 25-45 years in good health. CDR3s leave out the opening cysteine and the closing phenylalanine or tryptophan.

j_call: TRBJ2-1; v_call: TRBV20-1; cdr3_aa: SAREGERVYNEQF
j_call: TRBJ1-2; v_call: TRBV6-5; cdr3_aa: ASSGTGLANYGYT
j_call: TRBJ1-1; v_call: TRBV6-1; cdr3_aa: ASSEDRMNTEAF
j_call: TRBJ2-3; v_call: TRBV21-1; cdr3_aa: ASSTRTFCTDTQY
j_call: TRBJ2-1; v_call: TRBV7-2; cdr3_aa: ASSLDSGSRHNEQF
j_call: TRBJ2-5; v_call: TRBV7-7; cdr3_aa: ASSLEGTETQY
j_call: TRBJ1-2; v_call: TRBV18; cdr3_aa: ASSPPTTGVNYGYT
j_call: TRBJ2-7; v_call: TRBV11-1; cdr3_aa: ASSLAAEAYEQY
j_call: TRBJ2-7; v_call: TRBV29-1; cdr3_aa: SVGKLAGPGGPEQY
j_call: .; v_call: TRBV10-3; cdr3_aa: AIRNPGRKTYEQY
j_call: TRBJ2-1; v_call: TRBV27; cdr3_aa: ASSFFNEQF
j_call: .; v_call: TRBV28; cdr3_aa: ASSATGLAGGPLWYEQY
j_call: TRBJ2-7; v_call: TRBV25-1; cdr3_aa: ASRPSGQGWSEQY
j_call: TRBJ2-5; v_call: TRBV4-2; cdr3_aa: ASGVSGLETQY
j_call: TRBJ2-4; v_call: TRBV20-1; cdr3_aa: SVLGAAKNIQY
j_call: TRBJ2-1; v_call: TRBV10-3; cdr3_aa: AISDGVSIYEQF
j_call: TRBJ1-2; v_call: TRBV6-5; cdr3_aa: ASSIRPFTYGYT
j_call: TRBJ2-1; v_call: TRBV7-2; cdr3_aa: ASSSEGGDNEQF
j_call: TRBJ2-4; v_call: TRBV5-1; cdr3_aa: ASSLGAGPQY
j_call: TRBJ2-1; v_call: TRBV6-2/TRBV6-3; cdr3_aa: ASSYGVPIYNEQF
j_call: TRBJ2-5; v_call: TRBV7-9; cdr3_aa: ASSPLGAGKETQY
j_call: TRBJ2-3; v_call: TRBV4-3; cdr3_aa: ASSQDLSGGLLADTQY
j_call: TRBJ2-1; v_call: TRBV9; cdr3_aa: ASSVSGAEQF
j_call: TRBJ1-2; v_call: TRBV20-1; cdr3_aa: SARGREDYGYT
j_call: TRBJ1-1; v_call: TRBV11-2; cdr3_aa: ASRSIYSEAF
j_call: TRBJ2-5; v_call: TRBV6-6; cdr3_aa: ASSNKRTKQETQY
j_call: TRBJ1-2; v_call: TRBV3-1; cdr3_aa: ASSQGTAYGYT
j_call: TRBJ2-5; v_call: TRBV6-2/TRBV6-3; cdr3_aa: AIREAGGETQY
j_call: TRBJ2-4; v_call: TRBV6-5; cdr3_aa: ASSTSTSGGFNIQY
j_call: TRBJ1-2; v_call: TRBV12-3/TRBV12-4; cdr3_aa: ASTPGQGSGYT
j_call: TRBJ2-3; v_call: TRBV7-2; cdr3_aa: ASSLIEAFPSDTQY
j_call: TRBJ2-7; v_call: TRBV28; cdr3_aa: ATRGTGRYEQY
j_call: TRBJ2-7; v_call: TRBV12-3/TRBV12-4; cdr3_aa: ASSKTGAAKAYEQY
j_call: TRBJ2-5; v_call: TRBV4-1; cdr3_aa: ASSQDVRRVATLMKTQY
j_call: TRBJ2-3; v_call: TRBV28; cdr3_aa: ATFEESSTDTQY
j_call: .; v_call: TRBV6-5; cdr3_aa: ASSEYRVGEQY
j_call: TRBJ1-1; v_call: TRBV20-1; cdr3_aa: SAATPGTSEGAF
j_call: TRBJ2-7; v_call: TRBV7-2; cdr3_aa: ASSGGQGGSYEQY
j_call: TRBJ1-5; v_call: TRBV2; cdr3_aa: ASSFNRGAGPQH
j_call: TRBJ2-7; v_call: TRBV6-6; cdr3_aa: ASSYSEGFSYEQY
j_call: TRBJ2-3; v_call: TRBV3-1; cdr3_aa: ASSQVERETDTDTQY
j_call: TRBJ2-1; v_call: TRBV4-2; cdr3_aa: ASSQGPTSSYNEQF
j_call: TRBJ1-2; v_call: TRBV7-2; cdr3_aa: AGSPPDRDNHGYT
j_call: TRBJ2-6; v_call: TRBV29-1; cdr3_aa: SATHQSSSGANVLT